A single sample gave rise to the 4 T cell receptor beta chains below, sequenced in a study of human T cells and chemical hapten exposure (dated by TCRdb to the early 2020s). The library was prepared using RACE. These reads were obtained on a NextSeq 500. TCRdb ran its own pipeline on the public reads, namely fastp trimming at Q25 and MiXCR clone calling, and kept in-frame beta chains. Rows matching on CDR3 protein sequence are summarized as one entry with the most common DNA and genes. The sample table lists 360,000 or so distinct CDR3 sequences, roughly 6% of them with a count of one. About 5.6% of the sample belongs to the ten largest clones. The time point label for this specimen denotes: patch test 2, 6 weeks after DPC sensitization. The treatment or condition label of this sample denotes: therapeutic diphenylcyclopropenone sensitization with weekly scalp DPC. This material consisted of whole blood, taken in connection with sensitization to the hapten diphenylcyclopropenone (DPC). Every receptor here comes from a woman aged 18-29 years with alopecia areata. Some clones in this sample may be carry-over from other donors' samples.

The V and J genes are TRBV7-6 and TRBJ1-4, with unresolved D. The CDR3 length is 14 residues. V was shortened by 8 bases and J by 0 bases, with 10 bases between the two germline ends. Germline V gives CDR1 SGHVS, CDR2 FNYEAQ. DNA for the CDR3: TGTGCCAGCGGTGTTTTTGCAACTAATGAAAAACTGTTTTTT. Its translation: CASGVFATNEKLFF.

The V and J genes are TRBV2 and TRBJ1-5; D gene ambiguous. This CDR3 region has 12 residues. Germline values: CDR1 SNHLY, CDR2 FYNNEI. Trimming stripped 8 bases from V and 3 bases from J, with 8 bases between. In DNA form, the CDR3 reads TGTGCCAGCCAACAGAACAATCAGCCCCAGCATTTT. Its protein is CASQQNNQPQHF. Full variable domain (rest looked up from reference TRBV2 and TRBJ1-5): EPEVTQTPSHQVTQMGQEVILRCVPISNHLYFYWYRQILGQKVEFLVSFYNNEISEKSEIFDDQFSVERPDGSNFTLKIRSTKLEDSAMYFCASQQNNQPQHFGDGTRLSIL.

This clonotype was observed at least ten times. This chain uses TRBV9 with TRBJ1-5; D uncertain. CDR1 is SGDLS and CDR2 is YYNGEE in the germline V gene. V lost 0 bases and J 1 base, leaving 8 bases between the germline ends. This CDR3 spans 15 amino acids. CDR3 residues: CASSVGWLSNQPQHF. The CDR3 coding sequence is TGTGCCAGCAGCGTAGGTTGGCTCAGCAATCAGCCCCAGCATTTT.

In regard to this clonotype: A single base separates this from a much larger clone, so it may be a read error. The conserved closing phenylalanine or tryptophan is absent in this CDR3, likely reflecting a read error. This chain uses TRBV10-3 with TRBJ1-5, with 12 bases fitting TRBD1. The CDR3 extends over 18 amino acids. CDR1 is ENHRY and CDR2 is SYGVKD in the germline V gene. Germline trimming cut 2 bases from V and 1 base from J; bases unmatched to any gene: 6. The CDR3 nucleotides read TGTGCCATCAGTGAGCCGGGACAGGGGGCGCCGAGCAATCAGCCCCAGCATCTT. Its translation is CAISEPGQGAPSNQPQHL.